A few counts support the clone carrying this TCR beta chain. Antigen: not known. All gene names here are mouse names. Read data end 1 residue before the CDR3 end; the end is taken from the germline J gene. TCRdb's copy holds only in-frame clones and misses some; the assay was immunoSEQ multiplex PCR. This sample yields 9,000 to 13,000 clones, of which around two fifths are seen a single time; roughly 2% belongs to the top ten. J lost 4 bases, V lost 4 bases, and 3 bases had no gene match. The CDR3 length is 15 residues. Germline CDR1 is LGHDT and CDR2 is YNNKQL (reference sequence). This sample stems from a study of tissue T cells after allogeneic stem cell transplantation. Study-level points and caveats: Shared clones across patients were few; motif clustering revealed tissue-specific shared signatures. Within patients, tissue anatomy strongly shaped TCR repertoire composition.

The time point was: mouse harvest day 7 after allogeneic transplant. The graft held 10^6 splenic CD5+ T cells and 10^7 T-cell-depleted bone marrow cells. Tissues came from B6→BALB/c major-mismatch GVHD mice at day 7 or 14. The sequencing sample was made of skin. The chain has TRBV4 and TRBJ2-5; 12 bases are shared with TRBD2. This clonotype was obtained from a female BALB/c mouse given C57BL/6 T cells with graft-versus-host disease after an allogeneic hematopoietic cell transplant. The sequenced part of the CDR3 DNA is TGTGCCAGCAGCTCCCGGGACTGGGGGGAAGACACCCAGTAC. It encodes CASSSRDWGEDTQY. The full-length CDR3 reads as CASSSRDWGEDTQYF.